These T cell receptor beta chains were read from a single sample in a study of blood T cell repertoires in COVID-19. Produced via immunoSEQ multiplex PCR; TCRdb's table is partial and in-frame only. The sample includes 200,000 to 250,000 clones, 70% to 90% of them seen just once. Sequencing used peripheral blood. Receptors originate from a woman aged 18-30 years who had recovered from COVID-19. The CDR3 runs from the conserved cysteine through the conserved F or W. D genes are given only for firm matches. The listing skips clone size in some rows; elsewhere it reads once, few, many or a size class.

.	TRBV10-2	TRBJ1-5	TRBD1	15	TGCGCCAGCAGTGAGTCCGGACAGGCCCGAGAGCCCCAGCATTTT	CASSESGQAREPQHF
.	TRBV7-9	TRBJ1-1	TRBD1	15	TGTGCCAGCAGTCCAGACAGGGGGCCGGAGACTGAAGCTTTCTTT	CASSPDRGPETEAFF
.	TRBV12-5	TRBJ2-1	TRBD2	16	TGTGCTAGTGGGTGGATACTAGCGGCCTCCTACAATGAGCAGTTCTTC	CASGWILAASYNEQFF
.	TRBV29-1	TRBJ2-7	TRBD2	14	TGCAGCGTAGCCGACAGTAGCGGGAGCTACGAGCAGTACTTC	CSVADSSGSYEQYF
.	TRBV7-2	TRBJ2-1	TRBD2	18	TGTGCCAGCAGCTTACCCGTCGATAGCGGGAGCTCCTACAATGAGCAGTTCTTC	CASSLPVDSGSSYNEQFF
.	TRBV5-1	TRBJ2-1	.	15	TGCGCCAGCATGCTCGGGACAAACCACTACAATGAGCAGTTCTTC	CASMLGTNHYNEQFF
.	TRBV4-3	TRBJ2-3	TRBD2	17	TGCGCCAGCAGCCAAGATAGGCTAGCGGGGCCCACAGATACGCAGTATTTT	CASSQDRLAGPTDTQYF
.	TRBV6-5	TRBJ2-2	.	16	TGTGCCAGCAGTTCCCCAGGGGCGGTGAACACCGGGGAGCTGTTTTTT	CASSSPGAVNTGELFF
.	TRBV4-1	TRBJ1-2	.	14	TGCGCCAGCAGCATCACGACAACACTCTATGGCTACACCTTC	CASSITTTLYGYTF
.	TRBV7-2	TRBJ2-3	.	15	TGTGCCAGCAGCTTATTAGCGCAAACCACAGATACGCAGTATTTT	CASSLLAQTTDTQYF
.	TRBV7-9	TRBJ2-3	TRBD2	19	TGTGCCAGCAGCCCCACCCTCGGGACTAGCGGGGAGGACACAGATACGCAGTATTTT	CASSPTLGTSGEDTDTQYF
.	TRBV5-1	TRBJ2-1	TRBD2	15	TGCGCCAGCAGCCAACTAGCGGGAGGGCACAATGAGCAGTTCTTC	CASSQLAGGHNEQFF
.	TRBV29-1	TRBJ2-1	TRBD2	16	TGCAGCGTTGAGCCCCTAGCGGGAGGCCCTTACAATGAGCAGTTCTTC	CSVEPLAGGPYNEQFF
.	TRBV20-1	TRBJ2-7	.	11	TGCAGTGCTATGCTAGGCTACGAGCAGTACTTC	CSAMLGYEQYF
.	TRBV11-3	TRBJ2-7	TRBD1	15	TGTGCCAGCAGCCCCGGGACAGGGCCATCCTACGAGCAGTACTTC	CASSPGTGPSYEQYF
.	TRBV14	TRBJ2-1	TRBD2	16	TGTGCCAGCAGCCAACCCTACCTTAGCGGGAGTAATGAGCAGTTCTTC	CASSQPYLSGSNEQFF
.	TRBV10-3	TRBJ1-1	.	12	TGTGCCATCAGTGGGGACATCCTTGAAGCTTTCTTT	CAISGDILEAFF
.	TRBV2	TRBJ2-4	TRBD1	13	TGTGCCAGCAGCCCGGGACAGGGTAACATTCAGTACTTC	CASSPGQGNIQYF
.	TRBV9	TRBJ2-6	.	16	TGTGCCAGCAGCGCCTCGACAGGCTCTGGGGCCAACGTCCTGACTTTC	CASSASTGSGANVLTF
.	TRBV6-5	TRBJ1-5	.	14	TGTGCCAGCCGCCTCATGGGGGGAAATCAGCCCCAGCATTTT	CASRLMGGNQPQHF
.	TRBV19	TRBJ2-1	.	15	TGTGCCAGTAGTATCACAGGGTTATCGCACAATGAGCAGTTCTTC	CASSITGLSHNEQFF
.	TRBV18	TRBJ1-6	TRBD1	14	TGTGCCAGCTCACCAGGGACAGGGATTTCACCCCTCCACTTT	CASSPGTGISPLHF
.	TRBV7-6	TRBJ2-1	TRBD2	15	TGTGCCAGCAGCTTAGCGGGAGGGCCCTCCAATGAGCAGTTCTTC	CASSLAGGPSNEQFF
.	TRBV27	TRBJ1-2	.	12	TGTGCCAGCAGTTCGGGAGAGCATGGCTACACCTTC	CASSSGEHGYTF
.	TRBV7-2	TRBJ2-7	.	13	TGTGCCAGCAGCTTAGGCTACTCCTACGAGCAGTACTTC	CASSLGYSYEQYF
.	TRBV6-4	TRBJ2-1	TRBD2	14	TGTGCCAGCAGTGACTCGAGCGGGAGCACTGAGCAGTTCTTC	CASSDSSGSTEQFF
.	TRBV29-1	TRBJ1-1	TRBD1	16	TGCAGCGTTCCCAGACAGGGGGGAGGTGAGAGCACTGAAGCTTTCTTT	CSVPRQGGGESTEAFF
.	TRBV19	TRBJ2-2	.	16	TGTGCCAGTAGTAACCCGCGGACAGTTAACACCGGGGAGCTGTTTTTT	CASSNPRTVNTGELFF
.	TRBV7-2	TRBJ1-3	TRBD1	14	TGTGCCAGCAGCCTGGGACAGGGGACGGACACCATATATTTT	CASSLGQGTDTIYF
.	TRBV27	TRBJ2-3	TRBD1	15	TGTGCCAGCAGTTTACTGTCAGGGGGAACAGATACGCAGTATTTT	CASSLLSGGTDTQYF
.	TRBV9	TRBJ2-1	TRBD2	17	TGTGCCAGCAGCGTAACGCCTAGCGGGCGCCTACACAATGAGCAGTTCTTC	CASSVTPSGRLHNEQFF
.	TRBV7-9	TRBJ2-3	.	16	TGTGCCAGCAGCCCCCAGACTAGGAGAACCACAGATACGCAGTATTTT	CASSPQTRRTTDTQYF
.	TRBV11-2	TRBJ2-3	TRBD2	18	TGTGCCAGCAGCTTCGTAGCGGGAGAATACCCGAGCACAGATACGCAGTATTTT	CASSFVAGEYPSTDTQYF
.	TRBV7-2	TRBJ1-1	.	13	TGTGCCAGCAGCTTAGGAATGGCGGGACAAGCTTTCTTT	CASSLGMAGQAFF
.	TRBV19	TRBJ1-1	.	12	TGTGCCAGCAGGCGGGGGAACACTGAAGCTTTCTTT	CASRRGNTEAFF
.	TRBV6-2/TRBV6-3	TRBJ2-1	.	12	TGTGCCAGCAGCCATTTTCCCAGTGAGCAGTTCTTC	CASSHFPSEQFF
.	TRBV5-1	TRBJ2-5	.	17	TGCGCCAGCAGCTCCGGGACTTCCCGGGCCGGGGAGGAGACCCAGTACTTC	CASSSGTSRAGEETQYF
.	TRBV18	TRBJ2-7	.	12	TGTGCCAGCTCACCCCTCTCCTACGAGCAGTACTTC	CASSPLSYEQYF
.	TRBV11-2	TRBJ2-7	.	12	TGTGCCCCCTCTGAGAGGGGGAACGAGCAGTACTTC	CAPSERGNEQYF
.	TRBV6-2/TRBV6-3	TRBJ1-2	TRBD1	14	TGTGCCAGCAGTTATGGACAGGGGCTTCGTGGCTACACCTTC	CASSYGQGLRGYTF
.	TRBV27	TRBJ1-1	.	13	TGTGCCAGCAGTTTGGGCAGGAACACTGAAGCTTTCTTT	CASSLGRNTEAFF
.	TRBV7-6	TRBJ1-2	.	15	TGTGCCAGCAGCTTAGCCCCGGACAGCTTCTATGGCTACACCTTC	CASSLAPDSFYGYTF
.	TRBV9	TRBJ1-1	.	14	TGTGCCAGCAGCTCCCCTGAGGAGGGCACTGAAGCTTTCTTT	CASSSPEEGTEAFF
.	TRBV24-1	TRBJ2-1	TRBD2	19	TGTGCCACCAGTGCCTCGACTAGCGGGAGCAGAAGCTCCTACAATGAGCAGTTCTTC	CATSASTSGSRSSYNEQFF
.	TRBV19	TRBJ1-3	.	13	TGTGCCAGCCAAGGCAGGGGTGGAAACACCATATATTTT	CASQGRGGNTIYF
few	TRBV9	TRBJ1-3	.	17	TGTGCCAGCAGCACCCGGGGTGGGGACTCCTCTGGAAACACCATATATTTT	CASSTRGGDSSGNTIYF